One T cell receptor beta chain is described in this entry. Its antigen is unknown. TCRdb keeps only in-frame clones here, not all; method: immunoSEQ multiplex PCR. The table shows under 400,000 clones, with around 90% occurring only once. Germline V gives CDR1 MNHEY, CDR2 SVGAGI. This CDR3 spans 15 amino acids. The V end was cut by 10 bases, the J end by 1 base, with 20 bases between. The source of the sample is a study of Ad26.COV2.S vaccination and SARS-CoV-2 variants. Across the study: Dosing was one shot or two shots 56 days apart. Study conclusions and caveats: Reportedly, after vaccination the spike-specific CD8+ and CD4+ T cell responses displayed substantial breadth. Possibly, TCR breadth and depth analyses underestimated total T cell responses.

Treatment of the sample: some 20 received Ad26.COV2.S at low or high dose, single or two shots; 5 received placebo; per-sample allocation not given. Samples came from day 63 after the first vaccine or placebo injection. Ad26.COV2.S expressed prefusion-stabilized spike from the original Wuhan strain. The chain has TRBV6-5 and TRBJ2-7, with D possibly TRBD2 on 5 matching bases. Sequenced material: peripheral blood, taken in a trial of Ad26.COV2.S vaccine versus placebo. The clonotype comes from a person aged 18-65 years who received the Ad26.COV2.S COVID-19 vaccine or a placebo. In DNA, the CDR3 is TGTGCCACCACCCGGGGAAGTCTGGGGTCCTACGAGCAGTACTTC. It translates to CATTRGSLGSYEQYF.